The entry that follows covers one T cell receptor (beta chain) sequence. Its antigen is unknown. Donors sampled were nominally healthy, though unrecorded immune exposures were likely. PCR primers comprised 60 Vbeta and 13 Jbeta primers. Generated by immunoSEQ multiplex PCR, the TCRdb table keeps only in-frame clones and is missing some. This sample's clone table lists about 200,000 clones. These data belong to a study of cytomegalovirus exposure and HLA in healthy donors. The study's findings and limits: An apparent linkage of common viral pathogens to several of the most significant clusters emerged in a later analysis. Most of the TCR beta V segments (in an earlier analysis) were productive either about 87% or about 30% of the time. Versus the roughly 700-donor mean, an Asian-associated ancestry cluster reportedly showed fewer N-insertions in a later analysis.

Germline CDR1 reads MNHEY; CDR2 reads SMNVEV (reference sequence). The trim removed 6 bases at V and 7 bases at J, leaving 12 bases unmatched. This CDR3 has 16 residues. This rearrangement joins TRBV27 to TRBJ1-6, with 7 bases matching TRBD1. Sequenced sample: PBMCs. This receptor was taken from a girl aged 2-10 years in good health and CMV-seropositive. CDR3 bases: TGTGCCAGCAGAGGGACAGTCATTGTCGGGAATTCACCCCTCCACTTT. Its protein is CASRGTVIVGNSPLHF.